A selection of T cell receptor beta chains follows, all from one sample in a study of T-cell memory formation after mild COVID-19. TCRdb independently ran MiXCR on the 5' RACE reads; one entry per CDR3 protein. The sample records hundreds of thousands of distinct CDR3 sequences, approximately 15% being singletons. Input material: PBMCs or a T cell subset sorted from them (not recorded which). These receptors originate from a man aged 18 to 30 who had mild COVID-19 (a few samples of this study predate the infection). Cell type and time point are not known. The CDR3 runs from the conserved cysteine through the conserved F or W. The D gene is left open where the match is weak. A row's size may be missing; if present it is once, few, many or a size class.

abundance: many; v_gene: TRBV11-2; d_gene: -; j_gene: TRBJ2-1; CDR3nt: TGTGCCAGCAGCTTAGAAGGCCCCTGGGTGTTCTTC; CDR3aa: CASSLEGPWVFF
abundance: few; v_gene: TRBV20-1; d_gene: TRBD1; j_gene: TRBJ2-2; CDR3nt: TGCAGTGCTAGGGGACAGGGGGACACCGGGGAGCTGTTTTTT; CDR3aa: CSARGQGDTGELFF
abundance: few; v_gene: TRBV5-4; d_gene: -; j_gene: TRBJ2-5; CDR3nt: TGTGCCAGCAGAGCGGCGGTGCAAGAGACCCAGTACTTC; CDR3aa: CASRAAVQETQYF
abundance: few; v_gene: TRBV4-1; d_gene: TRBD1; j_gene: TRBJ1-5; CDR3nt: TGCGCCAGCAGCGGGACAGGGGCTGGCAATCAGCCCCAGCATTTT; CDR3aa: CASSGTGAGNQPQHF
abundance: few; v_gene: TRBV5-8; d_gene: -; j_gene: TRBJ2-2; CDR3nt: TGTGCCAGCAGCTATCGGGACATTAGAACCGGGGAGCTGTTTTTT; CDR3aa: CASSYRDIRTGELFF
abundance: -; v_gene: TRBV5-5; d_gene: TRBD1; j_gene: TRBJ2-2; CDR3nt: TGTGCCAGCAGCTGGACAGGGGGCGAGGCCGGGGAGCTGTTTTTT; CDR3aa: CASSWTGGEAGELFF
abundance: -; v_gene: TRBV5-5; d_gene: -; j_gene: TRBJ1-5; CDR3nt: TGTGCCAGCAGCTTGCGACTGGCGGGAAGGAGTCAGCCCCAGCATTTT; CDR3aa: CASSLRLAGRSQPQHF
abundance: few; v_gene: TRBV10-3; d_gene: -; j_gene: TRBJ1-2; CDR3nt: TGTGCCATCAGTCCCTCAATTGATGGATATGGCTACACCTTC; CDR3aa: CAISPSIDGYGYTF
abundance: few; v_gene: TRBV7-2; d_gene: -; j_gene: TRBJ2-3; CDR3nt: TGTGCCAGCAACCTAAATCGTATGGATACGCAGTATTTT; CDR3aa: CASNLNRMDTQYF
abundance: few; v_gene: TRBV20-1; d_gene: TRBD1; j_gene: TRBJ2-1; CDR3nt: TGCAGTGCTATGGACAGGGGTATCTATGAGCAGTTCTTC; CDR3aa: CSAMDRGIYEQFF
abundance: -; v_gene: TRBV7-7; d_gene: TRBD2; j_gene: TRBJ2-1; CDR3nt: TGTGCTAGCAGCTTACAGGCGGGGGCCTACAATGAGCAGTTCTTC; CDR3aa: CASSLQAGAYNEQFF
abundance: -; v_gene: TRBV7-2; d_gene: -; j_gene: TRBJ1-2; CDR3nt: TGTGCCAGCAGCTCCGACCTAGGGGGAACCCTCTATGGCTACACCTTC; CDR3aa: CASSSDLGGTLYGYTF
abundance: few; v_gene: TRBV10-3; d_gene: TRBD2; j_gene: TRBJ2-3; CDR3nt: TGTGCCATCTCTGTCACTAGCGGTGTTACAGATACGCAGTATTTT; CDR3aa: CAISVTSGVTDTQYF
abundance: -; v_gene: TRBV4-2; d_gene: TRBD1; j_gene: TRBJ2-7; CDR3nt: TGTGCCAGCAGCCCCTCCAGGGGGACCTACGAGCAGTACTTC; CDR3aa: CASSPSRGTYEQYF
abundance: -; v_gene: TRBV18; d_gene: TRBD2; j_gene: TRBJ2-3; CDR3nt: TGTGCCAGCTCACCAACCGGGACTAGCGGTTTTGAAGATACGCAGTATTTT; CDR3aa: CASSPTGTSGFEDTQYF
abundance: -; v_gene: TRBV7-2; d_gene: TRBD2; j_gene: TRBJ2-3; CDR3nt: TGTGACAGCAGCTCCTACGGGGGGGGTGGCACAGATACGCAGTATTTT; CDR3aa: CDSSSYGGGGTDTQYF
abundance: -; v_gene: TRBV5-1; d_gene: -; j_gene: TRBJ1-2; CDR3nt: TGCGCCAGCAGCTTGAAAACAGGATATGGCTACACCTTC; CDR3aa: CASSLKTGYGYTF
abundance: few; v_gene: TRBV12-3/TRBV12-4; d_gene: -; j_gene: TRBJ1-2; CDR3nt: TGTGCCAGCAGTCCTAGACAGAGCTATGGCTACACCTTC; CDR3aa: CASSPRQSYGYTF
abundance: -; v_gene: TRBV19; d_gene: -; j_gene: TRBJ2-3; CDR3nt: TGTGCCAGTAGTATACCCCACAGCGGCTACACAGATACGCAGTATTTT; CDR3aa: CASSIPHSGYTDTQYF
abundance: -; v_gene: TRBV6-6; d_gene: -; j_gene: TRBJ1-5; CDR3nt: TGTGCCAGCCAAGGCCGAGATAGCAATCAGCCCCAGCATTTT; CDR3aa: CASQGRDSNQPQHF
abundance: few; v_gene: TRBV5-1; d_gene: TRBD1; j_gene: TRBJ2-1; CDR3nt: TGCGCCAGCAGACGGGACAGCAGCTCCTACAATGAGCAGTTCTTC; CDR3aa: CASRRDSSSYNEQFF
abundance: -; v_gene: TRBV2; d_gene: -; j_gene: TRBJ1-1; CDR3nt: TGTGCCAGCAGTGGGGCGGAGATGAACACTGAAGCTTTCTTT; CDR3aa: CASSGAEMNTEAFF
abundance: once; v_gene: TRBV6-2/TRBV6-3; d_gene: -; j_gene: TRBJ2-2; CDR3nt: TGTGCCAGCAGTTCAAGGACAGTTAACACCGGGGAGCTGTTTTTT; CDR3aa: CASSSRTVNTGELFF
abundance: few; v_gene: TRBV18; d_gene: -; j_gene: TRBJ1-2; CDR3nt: TGTGCCAGCTCACCACGTACCAGGGATGGCTACACCTTC; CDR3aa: CASSPRTRDGYTF
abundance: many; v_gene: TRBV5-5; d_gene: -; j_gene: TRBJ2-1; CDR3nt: TGTGCCAGCAGCTTGGACGGTTCCTACAATGAGCAGTTCTTC; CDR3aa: CASSLDGSYNEQFF
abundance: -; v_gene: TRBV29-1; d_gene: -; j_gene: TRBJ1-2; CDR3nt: TGCAGCGTTGAATTTCTAGGGGGGTACTATGGCTACACCTTC; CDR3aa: CSVEFLGGYYGYTF
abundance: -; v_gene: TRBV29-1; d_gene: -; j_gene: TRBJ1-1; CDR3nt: TGCAGCGCAATAACGGGGGGGGCTGAAGCTTTCTTT; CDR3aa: CSAITGGAEAFF
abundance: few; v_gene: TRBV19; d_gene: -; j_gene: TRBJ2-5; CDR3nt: TGTGCCAGTAGAGGCGGGGTCCAAGAGACCCAGTACTTC; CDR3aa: CASRGGVQETQYF
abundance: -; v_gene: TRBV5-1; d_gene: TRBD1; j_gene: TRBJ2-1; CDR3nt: TGCGCCAGCAGCTTGCAGGGGGCGCTTGATGAGCAGTTCTTC; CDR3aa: CASSLQGALDEQFF
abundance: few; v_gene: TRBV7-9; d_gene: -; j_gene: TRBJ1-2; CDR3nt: TGTGCCAGCAGCTTGGTTGTTCAAGAACGGGACACCAACTATGGCTACACCTTC; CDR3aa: CASSLVVQERDTNYGYTF
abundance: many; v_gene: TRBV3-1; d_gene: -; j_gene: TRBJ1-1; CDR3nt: TGTGCCAGCAGCTCGACAGTGAACACTGAAGCTTTCTTT; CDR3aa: CASSSTVNTEAFF
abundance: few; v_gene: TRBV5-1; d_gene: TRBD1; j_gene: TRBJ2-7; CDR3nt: TGCGCCAGCAGCTCGGGACAGGGGGCCCACGAGCAGTACTTC; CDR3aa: CASSSGQGAHEQYF
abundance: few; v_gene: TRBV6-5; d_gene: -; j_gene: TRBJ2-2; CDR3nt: TGTGCCAGCAGTAGGGACAGCGGAGGGACCGGGGAGCTGTTTTTT; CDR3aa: CASSRDSGGTGELFF
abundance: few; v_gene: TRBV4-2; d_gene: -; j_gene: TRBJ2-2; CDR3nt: TGTGCCAGCAGCCAAGCCGGGGCAGGGGTGGAAACCGGGGAGCTGTTTTTT; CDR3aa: CASSQAGAGVETGELFF
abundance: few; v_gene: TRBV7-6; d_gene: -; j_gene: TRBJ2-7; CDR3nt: TGTGCCAGCAGCCTCCCAGGGGTCGAGCAGTACTTC; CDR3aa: CASSLPGVEQYF